Below, 6 T cell receptor beta chains from the same sample are listed, as sequenced in a study of CD8 T cells in Susac syndrome. Random hexamers primed reverse transcription of about 0.5 to 1 ug RNA. One entry per CDR3 protein, called by TCRdb with MiXCR from the immunoSEQ multiplex PCR reads. The sample holds 200,000 to 300,000 distinct CDR3 sequences, almost 97% seen once. The sequenced material came from CD4+ T cells from PBMCs. The receptors stem from a human donor with Susac syndrome.

The chain joins TRBV20-1 to TRBJ2-3; D is unclear. CDR1 is DFQATT and CDR2 is SNEGSKA in the germline V gene (reference sequence). V lost 7 bases and J lost 3, with 20 bases in between. The CDR3 covers 15 residues. The CDR3 nucleotides read TGCAGTGTTATGCCAGGCGAGCTCAGTACAGATACGCAGTATTTT. Translating gives CSVMPGELSTDTQYF.

J is TRBJ2-1 and V is TRBV27; D is undetermined. Trimming shortened V by 6 bases and J by 12 bases, and 12 bases separated the two germline ends. CDR3 length: 11 amino acids. The V gene's germline CDR1 is MNHEY and CDR2 SMNVEV (reference sequence). CDR3 DNA sequence: TGTGCCAGCAGCCTGAAGACAAGGCAGTTCTTC. It specifies CASSLKTRQFF.

This rearrangement joins TRBV4-1 to TRBJ2-7, with a tentative D call TRBD2 (6 bases). Trimming cost V 6 bases and J 5 bases, with 17 bases left between them. Germline values: CDR1 MGHRA, CDR2 YSYEKL. The CDR3 consists of 14 residues. CDR3 coding DNA: TGCGCCAGCAGACTTAGGAGGGGAATCCACGAGCAGTACTTC. Translation: CASRLRRGIHEQYF.

This chain uses TRBV5-1 with TRBJ1-2; 7 bases align to TRBD1. This CDR3 spans 14 amino acids. The germline gives CDR1 SGHRS, CDR2 YFSETQ. The V gene end was trimmed by 5 bases and the J gene end by 0 bases; junction bases not matched to a gene: 4. For the CDR3, the DNA is TGCGCCAGCAGGACAGGGTGGGCTAACTATGGCTACACCTTC. Translated: CASRTGWANYGYTF.

This sequence joins TRBV2 and TRBJ2-7; D call uncertain. Germline V CDR1 and CDR2: SNHLY, FYNNEI. The CDR3 covers 12 residues. The V end was cut by 7 bases, the J end by 0 bases, with 7 bases between. DNA of the CDR3: TGTGCCAGCAAGGAGAGCTCCTACGAGCAGTACTTC. It yields the protein CASKESSYEQYF. Full variable domain (remainder filled in from reference TRBV2 and TRBJ2-7): EPEVTQTPSHQVTQMGQEVILRCVPISNHLYFYWYRQILGQKVEFLVSFYNNEISEKSEIFDDQFSVERPDGSNFTLKIRSTKLEDSAMYFCASKESSYEQYFGPGTRLTVT.

The J gene is TRBJ2-7, the V gene TRBV29-1; D remains ambiguous. Deletions cut 0 bases from V and 3 bases from J, with 12 bases between. The CDR3 sequence is 14 residues long. CDR1 and CDR2 from the germline V gene are SQVTM and ANQGSEA. CDR3 region: CSVEDHRKYYEQYF. DNA of the CDR3: TGCAGCGTTGAAGATCACCGGAAGTACTACGAGCAGTACTTC.